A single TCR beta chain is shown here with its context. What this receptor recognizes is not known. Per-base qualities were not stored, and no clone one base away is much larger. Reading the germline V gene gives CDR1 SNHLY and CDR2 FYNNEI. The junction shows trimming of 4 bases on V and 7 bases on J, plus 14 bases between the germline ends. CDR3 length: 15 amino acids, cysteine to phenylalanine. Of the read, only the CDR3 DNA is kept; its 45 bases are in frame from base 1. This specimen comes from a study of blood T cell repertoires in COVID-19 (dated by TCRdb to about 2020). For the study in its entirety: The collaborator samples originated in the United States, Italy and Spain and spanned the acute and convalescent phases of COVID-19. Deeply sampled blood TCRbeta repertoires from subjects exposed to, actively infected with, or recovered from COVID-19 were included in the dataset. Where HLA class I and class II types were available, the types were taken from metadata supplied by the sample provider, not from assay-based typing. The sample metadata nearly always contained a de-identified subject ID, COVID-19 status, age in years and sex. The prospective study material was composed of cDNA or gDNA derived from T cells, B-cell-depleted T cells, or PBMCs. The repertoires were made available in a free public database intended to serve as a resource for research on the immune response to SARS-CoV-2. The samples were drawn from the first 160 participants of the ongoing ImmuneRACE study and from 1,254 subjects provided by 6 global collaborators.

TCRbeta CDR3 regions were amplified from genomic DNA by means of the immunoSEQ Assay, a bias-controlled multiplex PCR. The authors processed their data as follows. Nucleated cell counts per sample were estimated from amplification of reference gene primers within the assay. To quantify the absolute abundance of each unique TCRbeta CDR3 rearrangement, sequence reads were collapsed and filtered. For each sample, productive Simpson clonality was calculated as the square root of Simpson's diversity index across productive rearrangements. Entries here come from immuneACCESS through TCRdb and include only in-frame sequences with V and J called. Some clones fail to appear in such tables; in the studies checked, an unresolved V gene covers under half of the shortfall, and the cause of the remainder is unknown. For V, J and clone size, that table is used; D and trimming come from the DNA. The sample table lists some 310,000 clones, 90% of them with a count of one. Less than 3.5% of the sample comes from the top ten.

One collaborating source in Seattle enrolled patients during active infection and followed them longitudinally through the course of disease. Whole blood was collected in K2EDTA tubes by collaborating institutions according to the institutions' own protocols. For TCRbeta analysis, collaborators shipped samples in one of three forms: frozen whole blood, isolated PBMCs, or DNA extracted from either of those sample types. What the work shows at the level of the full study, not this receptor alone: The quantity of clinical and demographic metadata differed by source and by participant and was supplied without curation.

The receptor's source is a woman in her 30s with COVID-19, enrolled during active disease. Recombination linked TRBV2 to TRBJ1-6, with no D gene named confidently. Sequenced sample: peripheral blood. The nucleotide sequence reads TGTGCCAGCAGTGGGGTCACTAATCTGAATTCACCCCTCCACTTT. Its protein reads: CASSGVTNLNSPLHF.